The source of this TCR beta chain is a study of PD-1 blockade in classical Hodgkin lymphoma. Findings and caveats of the study: Compared with healthy donors, newly diagnosed patients reportedly showed lower baseline TCR diversity. While CD8+ TCR diversity did not rise significantly by C4D1, CD4+ TCR diversity did. No one has yet defined what causes the repertoire differences, which may be disease activity or prior therapy.

Notes on this clone: Its antigen is currently unknown.

Time point reported: cycle 4 day 1 (C4D1), after more than five weeks of nivolumab. Each patient experienced a relapse that followed autologous stem cell transplantation, and brentuximab vedotin exposure varied. Patients had relapsed/refractory classical Hodgkin lymphoma with complete response, partial response or progressive disease as best response. Measured with immunoSEQ multiplex PCR; TCRdb has only the in-frame clones, and not every one. The sample includes about 93,000 clones, around 80% of them seen just once. The length of the CDR3 is 14 residues. Trimming removed 1 base from V and 4 bases from J, with 10 bases in between. Germline CDR1 is MGHDK and CDR2 is SYGVNS.

The receptor was isolated from a human donor with classical Hodgkin lymphoma. The chain employs TRBV25-1 and TRBJ1-1; no clear D. This specimen consisted of peripheral blood mononuclear cells (PBMCs), obtained before the fourth cycle of nivolumab. The CDR3 spells CASSEFGSLTEAFF. CDR3 in DNA: TGTGCCAGCAGTGAATTCGGCAGCCTCACTGAAGCTTTCTTT.